Following are 5 T cell receptor beta chains from one sample sequenced in a study of cytomegalovirus exposure and HLA in healthy donors. The method was immunoSEQ multiplex PCR; TCRdb's version includes in-frame clones alone and lacks a portion of them. This sample has about 110,000 clones, with approximately 96% found just once. The sequenced sample consisted of PBMCs. The receptors here all came from a woman between 18 and 30 years old in good health and CMV-seronegative.

This clone showed up just once. The V gene is TRBV7-2, the J gene TRBJ1-2; 9 positions match TRBD1. Germline V CDR1 and CDR2: SGHTA, FQGNSA. The CDR3 covers 15 residues. V was clipped by 3 bases and J by 8 bases; unmatched bases: 10. CDR3 sequence (DNA): TGTGCCAGCAGCTTCACCGGGACAGGGCCCAGGGGCTACACCTTC. Residues: CASSFTGTGPRGYTF.

This chain joins TRBV5-6 and TRBJ2-7; TRBD2 agrees at 10 bases. The CDR3 contains 15 residues. The trim removed 1 base at V and 7 bases at J, leaving 8 bases unmatched. Germline-derived CDR1 and CDR2 are SGHDT and YYEEEE. CDR3 loop: CASSLRSGGAGEQYF. The CDR3 DNA reads TGTGCCAGCAGCTTGCGGAGCGGGGGGGCGGGAGAGCAGTACTTC.

This clone was seen just once. The chain recombines TRBV2 with TRBJ2-3, with 7 bases matching TRBD1. This CDR3 comprises 13 residues. The germline V gene has CDR1 SNHLY and CDR2 FYNNEI. V lost 6 bases to trimming and J lost 3 bases; unmatched junction nucleotides: 3. The CDR3 region has the DNA TGTGCCAGCAGCCGGGACAGTACAGATACGCAGTATTTT. Its protein product is CASSRDSTDTQYF.

The genes are TRBV4-1 and TRBJ1-1; D remains unclear. Germline loops: CDR1 MGHRA, CDR2 YSYEKL. Trimming took off 5 bases at V and 0 bases at J, with 22 bases between the two ends. This CDR3 is built from 18 residues. This CDR3 is CASSVRVADYYMNTEAFF. For the CDR3, the DNA is TGCGCCAGCAGCGTAAGAGTGGCGGATTATTATATGAACACTGAAGCTTTCTTT.

This clone was seen only once. The V and J genes are TRBV5-1 and TRBJ1-1; 8 nucleotides line up with TRBD1. V dropped 3 bases and J dropped 6; count of bases not matched to a gene: 28. The CDR3 spans 21 residues. Germline-derived CDR1 and CDR2 are SGHRS and YFSETQ. CDR3 amino acids: CASSSTGQGRVRADVTAEAFF. DNA for the CDR3: TGCGCCAGCAGCTCAACCGGACAGGGCCGCGTAAGGGCTGATGTTACCGCTGAAGCTTTCTTT.